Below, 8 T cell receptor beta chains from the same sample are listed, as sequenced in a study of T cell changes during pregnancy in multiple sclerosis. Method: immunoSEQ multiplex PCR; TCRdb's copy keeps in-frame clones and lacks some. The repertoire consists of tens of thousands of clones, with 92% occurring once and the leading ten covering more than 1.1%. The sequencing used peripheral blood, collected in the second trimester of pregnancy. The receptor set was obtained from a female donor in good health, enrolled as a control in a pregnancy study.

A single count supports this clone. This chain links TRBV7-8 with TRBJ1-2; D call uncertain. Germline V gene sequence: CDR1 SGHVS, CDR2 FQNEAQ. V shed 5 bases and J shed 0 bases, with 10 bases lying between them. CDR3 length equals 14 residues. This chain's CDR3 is CASSQTPANYGYTF. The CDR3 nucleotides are TGTGCCAGCAGCCAAACCCCGGCTAACTATGGCTACACCTTC. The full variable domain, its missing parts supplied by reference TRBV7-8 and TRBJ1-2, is GAGVSQSPRYKVAKRGQDVALRCDPISGHVSLFWYQQALGQGPEFLTYFQNEAQLDKSGLPSDRFFAERPEGSVSTLKIQRTQQEDSAVYLCASSQTPANYGYTFGSGTRLTVV.

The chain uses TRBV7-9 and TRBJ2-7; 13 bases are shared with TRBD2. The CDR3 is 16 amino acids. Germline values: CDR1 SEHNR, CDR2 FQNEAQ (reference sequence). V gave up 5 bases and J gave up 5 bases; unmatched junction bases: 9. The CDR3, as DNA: TGTGCCAGCAGCCCCGGTACTAGCGGGAGGGCCGACGAGCAGTACTTC. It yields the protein CASSPGTSGRADEQYF. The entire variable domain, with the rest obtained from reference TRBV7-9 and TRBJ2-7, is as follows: DTGVSQNPRHKITKRGQNVTFRCDPISEHNRLYWYRQTLGQGPEFLTYFQNEAQLEKSRLLSDRFSAERPKGSFSTLEIQRTEQGDSAMYLCASSPGTSGRADEQYFGPGTRLTVT.

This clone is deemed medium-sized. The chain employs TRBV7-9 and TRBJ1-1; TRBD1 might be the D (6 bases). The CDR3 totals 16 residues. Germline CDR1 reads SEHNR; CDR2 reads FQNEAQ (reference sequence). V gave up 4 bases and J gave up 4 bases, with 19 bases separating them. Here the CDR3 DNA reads TGTGCCAGCAGCTCGTCCCTCAGGGGTGGAGGCACTGAAGCTTTCTTT. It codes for CASSSSLRGGGTEAFF.

The CDR3 reads CSGHRGENTEAFF. CDR3 DNA: TGCAGCGGACACAGGGGAGAGAACACTGAAGCTTTCTTT. This chain joins TRBV29-1 and TRBJ1-1, with TRBD1 identical over 7 bases. The CDR3 is 13 residues long. CDR1 is SQVTM, CDR2 ANQGSEA, per germline. V lost 7 bases and J lost 1; bases outside the gene matches: 6.

CDR3 DNA: TGTGCCAGCAGCTTAGGAGGCACAGATACGCAGTATTTT. This codes for CASSLGGTDTQYF. This chain uses TRBV7-6 with TRBJ2-3; D gene ambiguous. CDR3 length equals 13 residues. The V gene lost 1 base and the J gene lost 1 base, with 3 bases spanning the gap. Germline V lookup: CDR1 SGHVS, CDR2 FNYEAQ.

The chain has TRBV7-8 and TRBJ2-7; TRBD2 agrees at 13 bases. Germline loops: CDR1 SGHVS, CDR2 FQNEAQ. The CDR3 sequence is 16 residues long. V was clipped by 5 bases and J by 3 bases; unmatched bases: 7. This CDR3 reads CASSPGLAGSRYEQYF. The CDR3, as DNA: TGTGCCAGCAGCCCGGGACTAGCGGGAAGTCGCTACGAGCAGTACTTC.

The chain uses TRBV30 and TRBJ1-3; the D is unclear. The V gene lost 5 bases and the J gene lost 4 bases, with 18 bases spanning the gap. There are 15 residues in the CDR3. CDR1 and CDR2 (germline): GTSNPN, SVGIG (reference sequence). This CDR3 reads CAWAPSYRAGNTIYF. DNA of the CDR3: TGTGCCTGGGCCCCGTCTTACCGAGCGGGAAACACCATATATTTT.

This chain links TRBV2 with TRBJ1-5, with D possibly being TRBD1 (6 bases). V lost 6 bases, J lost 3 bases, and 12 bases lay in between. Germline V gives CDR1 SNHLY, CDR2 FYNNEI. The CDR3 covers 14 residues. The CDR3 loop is CASSTTGLNQPQHF. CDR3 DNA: TGTGCCAGCAGCACCACAGGGCTCAATCAGCCCCAGCATTTT.